This section outlines one T cell receptor (beta chain) sequence together with its context. As yet, its antigen is unknown. V lost 6 bases and J 4 bases, leaving 8 bases between the germline ends. The CDR3 spans 12 residues. Germline V gene lookup returns CDR1 SNHLY and CDR2 FYNNEI. Repertoires were generated with immunoSEQ multiplex PCR, while TCRdb's copy carries only in-frame clones and drops some. The sample holds roughly 100,000 clones, more than 90% seen once. The data originate from a study of T cells in pancreatic ductal adenocarcinoma. Whole-study results and caveats: The resected pancreatic cancer cohort was biased toward the minority with early-stage disease. Blood had more productive templates and roughly 8-fold more unique clonotypes than tumor.

Surgery without prior neoadjuvant therapy was the treatment of the selected pancreatic ductal adenocarcinoma patients. V and J are TRBV2 and TRBJ2-3; possible D gene TRBD2, 5 bases. The specimen sequenced was PBMCs. The sequence came from a human donor with pancreatic ductal adenocarcinoma. CDR3 sequence reads: CASRGSADTQYF. The CDR3 coding sequence is TGTGCCAGCAGGGGTAGCGCAGATACGCAGTATTTT.